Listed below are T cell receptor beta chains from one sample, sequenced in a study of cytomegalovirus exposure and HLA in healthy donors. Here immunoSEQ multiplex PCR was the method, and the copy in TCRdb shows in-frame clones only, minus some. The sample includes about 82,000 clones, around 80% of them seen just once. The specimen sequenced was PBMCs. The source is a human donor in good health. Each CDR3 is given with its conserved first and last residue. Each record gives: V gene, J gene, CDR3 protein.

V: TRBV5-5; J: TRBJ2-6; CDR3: CASSFLTGNGANVLTF
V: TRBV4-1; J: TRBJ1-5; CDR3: CASSPGRGPLQPQHF
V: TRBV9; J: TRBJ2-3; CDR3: CASSVGGLAGGTTDTQYF
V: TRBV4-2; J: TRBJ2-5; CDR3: CASSPRDRVDETQYF
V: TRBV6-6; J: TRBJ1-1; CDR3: CASSAGRERRTEAFF
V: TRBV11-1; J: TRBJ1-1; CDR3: CASSLGGGKAFF
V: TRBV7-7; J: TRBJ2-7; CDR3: CASSLGQGVDEQYF
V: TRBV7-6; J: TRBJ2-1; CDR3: CASSVGGRGYNEQFF
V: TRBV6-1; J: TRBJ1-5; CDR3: CASSGDRVAQPQHF
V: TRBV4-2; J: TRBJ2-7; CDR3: CASSQDAGTEAYEQYF
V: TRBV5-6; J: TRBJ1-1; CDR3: CASSPWTGWTEAFF
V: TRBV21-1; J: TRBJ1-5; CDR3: CASSKPKRQTSNQPQHF
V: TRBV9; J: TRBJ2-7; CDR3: CASSDGTRLYEQYF
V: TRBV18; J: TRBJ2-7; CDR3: CASSPHKFSGGASDEQYF
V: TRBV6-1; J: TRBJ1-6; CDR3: CASSEEDTYNSPLHF
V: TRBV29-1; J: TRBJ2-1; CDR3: CSVRGGEQFF
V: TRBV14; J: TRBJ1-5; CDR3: CASSQNSYQPQHF
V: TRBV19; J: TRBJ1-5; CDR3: CASSRTDYSNQPQHF
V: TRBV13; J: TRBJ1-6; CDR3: CASSRGGQFNSPLHF
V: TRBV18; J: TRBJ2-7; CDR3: CASSHTLASGGDEQYF
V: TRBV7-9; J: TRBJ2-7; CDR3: CASTPKTSDPEQYF
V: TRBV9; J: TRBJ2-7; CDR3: CASSGQGAYEQYF
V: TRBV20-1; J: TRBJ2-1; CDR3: CSASRRNEQFF
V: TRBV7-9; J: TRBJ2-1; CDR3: CASSLERRGGYNEQFF
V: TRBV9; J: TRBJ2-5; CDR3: CASSSQETQYF
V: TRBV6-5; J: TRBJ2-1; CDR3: CASIGQGGNEQFF
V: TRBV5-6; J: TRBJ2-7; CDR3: CASSLTARDRGRGDEQYF
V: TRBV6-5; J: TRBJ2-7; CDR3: CASSPQRTYSYEQYF
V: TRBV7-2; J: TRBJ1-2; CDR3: CASGSQGNLGYTF
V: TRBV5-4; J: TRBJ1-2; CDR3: CASSLERGAQGYTF
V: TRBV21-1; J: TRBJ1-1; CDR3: CASSQTYGTEAFF
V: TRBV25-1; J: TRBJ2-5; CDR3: CASSDNGEGETQYF
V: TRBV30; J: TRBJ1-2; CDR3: CAWIAQGPYGYTF
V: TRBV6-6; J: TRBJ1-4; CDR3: CASSYRGVEEKLFF
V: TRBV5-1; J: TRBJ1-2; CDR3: CASSPVPRGYGYTF
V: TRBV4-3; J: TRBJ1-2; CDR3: CASSQDPGQVGYTF
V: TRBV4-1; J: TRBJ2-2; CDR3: CASSQDGLRLFF
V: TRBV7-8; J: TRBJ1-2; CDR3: CASSFATNYGYTF
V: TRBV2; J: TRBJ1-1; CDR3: CANNKAQGSMNTEAFF
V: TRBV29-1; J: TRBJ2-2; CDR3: CSVEGGQGADGELFF
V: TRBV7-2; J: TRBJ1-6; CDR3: CASSSNQGGGSPLHF
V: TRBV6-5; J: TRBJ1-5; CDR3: CASSRTGRSNQPQHF
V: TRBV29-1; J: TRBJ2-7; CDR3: CSVDLGGTGWEYF
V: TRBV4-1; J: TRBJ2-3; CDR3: CASSTTGGGSDTQYF
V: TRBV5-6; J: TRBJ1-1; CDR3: CASSFPTGGSSTEAFF
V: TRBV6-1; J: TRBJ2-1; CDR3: CASSDPAGGLYNEQFF
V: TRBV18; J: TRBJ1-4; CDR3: CASSPSLRGQSEKLFF
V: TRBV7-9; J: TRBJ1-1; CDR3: CSSSFRGTEAFF
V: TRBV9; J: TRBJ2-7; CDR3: CASSVGDSTYEQYF
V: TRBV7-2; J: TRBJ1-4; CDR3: CASSFQGGDEKLFF
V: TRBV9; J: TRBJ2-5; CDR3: CASILGMASEQETQYF
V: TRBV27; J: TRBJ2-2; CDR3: CASSLGGLLGELFF
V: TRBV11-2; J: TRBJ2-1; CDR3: CASSLTPRSTGSRYNEQFF
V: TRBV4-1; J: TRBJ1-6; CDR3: CASSQEGAERTNSPLNF
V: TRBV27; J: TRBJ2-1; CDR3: CASRPLAGGYSYNEQFF